Listed below are T cell receptor beta chains from one sample, sequenced in a study of regulatory T cells in long-lasting Graves disease. TCRdb ran MiXCR on the multiplex PCR reads and lists one entry per CDR3 protein. The profile shows 400,000 to 450,000 distinct CDR3 sequences, around a quarter of them singletons. The material was peripheral blood mononuclear cells (PBMCs), obtained when the disease was refractory, from a patient treated with antithyroid drugs. The receptors come from a female donor with Graves disease. CDR3s include the opening cysteine and the closing phenylalanine or tryptophan. Each record gives: clone size, V gene, D gene, CDR3 length, J gene, CDR3 protein, CDR3 DNA. The D gene is left open where the match is weak. Clone size, where shown, is once, few, many, or a class for clones that have expanded.

>.|TRBV20-1|.|13|TRBJ2-5
CSAREPVSETQYF
TGCAGTGCTAGAGAACCAGTATCAGAGACCCAGTACTTC
>many|TRBV2|.|13|TRBJ1-2
CASRTARGWGYTF
TGTGCCAGCCGGACAGCCCGGGGTTGGGGCTACACCTTC
>many|TRBV12-3/TRBV12-4|.|14|TRBJ1-1
CASRWGTMNTEAFF
TGTGCCAGCAGATGGGGGACTATGAACACTGAAGCTTTCTTT
>many|TRBV28|TRBD1|14|TRBJ2-7
CASTATGRRYEQYF
TGTGCCAGCACCGCGACAGGGCGCCGCTACGAGCAGTACTTC
>many|TRBV28|.|14|TRBJ1-2
CASTYPGIDYGYTF
TGTGCCAGCACCTATCCAGGGATCGACTATGGCTACACCTTC
>.|TRBV2|.|18|TRBJ2-1
CASNRGGTGIFSYNEQFF
TGTGCCAGCAACCGAGGGGGGACGGGAATCTTCTCCTACAATGAGCAGTTCTTC
>many|TRBV20-1|.|12|TRBJ1-6
CSASFGNSPLHF
TGCAGTGCTAGTTTTGGGAATTCACCCCTCCACTTT
>.|TRBV29-1|.|12|TRBJ1-1
CSVAGLNTEAFF
TGCAGCGTTGCGGGTCTGAACACTGAAGCTTTCTTT
>many|TRBV12-3/TRBV12-4|.|16|TRBJ1-6
CASSLSTGQRNSPLHF
TGTGCCAGCAGTTTATCAACAGGACAGCGAAATTCACCCCTCCACTTT
>.|TRBV4-1|.|14|TRBJ1-2
CASSRTRAEGGYTF
TGCGCCAGCAGCCGAACCCGGGCTGAGGGTGGCTACACCTTC
>.|TRBV12-3/TRBV12-4|.|14|TRBJ1-5
CASSLSDSRQPQHF
TGTGCCAGCAGTTTATCAGACTCTCGTCAGCCCCAGCATTTT
>many|TRBV2|.|15|TRBJ2-6
CASTRRSSGANVLTF
TGTGCCAGCACCCGGAGGAGCTCTGGGGCCAACGTCCTGACTTTC
>.|TRBV20-1|TRBD2|14|TRBJ2-7
CSAHTFGLAYEQYF
TGCAGTGCTCATACCTTTGGACTAGCTTACGAGCAGTACTTC
>.|TRBV6-2/TRBV6-3|.|14|TRBJ2-7
CASSEPSRSYEQYF
TGTGCCAGCAGTGAGCCTAGTCGCTCCTACGAGCAGTACTTC
>.|TRBV20-1|TRBD2|16|TRBJ2-1
CSARAVRTSGSNEQFF
TGCAGTGCTAGAGCTGTCCGGACTAGCGGTAGCAATGAGCAGTTCTTC
>many|TRBV6-1|TRBD1|17|TRBJ2-7
CASNSATGTGSSYEQYF
TGTGCCAGCAACTCCGCAACCGGGACAGGGAGCTCCTACGAGCAGTACTTC
>few|TRBV19|.|15|TRBJ1-5
CASSSGTLGNQPQHF
TGTGCCAGTAGTTCCGGGACTTTAGGCAATCAGCCCCAGCATTTT
>few|TRBV4-1|.|15|TRBJ2-7
CASSKDTGRSYEQYF
TGCGCCAGCAGCAAAGACACAGGAAGGTCATACGAGCAGTACTTC
>.|TRBV3-1|TRBD2|16|TRBJ2-5
CASSQTSGRGQETQYF
TGTGCCAGCAGCCAAACTAGCGGGAGGGGACAAGAGACCCAGTACTTC
>.|TRBV10-3|TRBD2|15|TRBJ2-7
CAISDLTSGSYEQYF
TGTGCCATCAGTGACTTGACTAGCGGGAGCTACGAGCAGTACTTC
>many|TRBV15|.|14|TRBJ2-7
CATSSTGLAGEQYF
TGTGCCACCAGCAGTACAGGCCTAGCCGGCGAGCAGTACTTC
>few|TRBV5-1|.|13|TRBJ1-1
CASSFKGSTEAFF
TGCGCCAGCAGCTTTAAGGGTAGCACTGAAGCTTTCTTT
>few|TRBV29-1|.|13|TRBJ1-2
CSIDGGRLWGYTF
TGCAGCATTGATGGGGGGCGCCTTTGGGGCTACACCTTC
>many|TRBV2|TRBD2|15|TRBJ2-7
CASSDSSGRAYEQYF
TGTGCCAGCAGTGACTCGAGCGGGAGAGCCTACGAGCAGTACTTC
>few|TRBV15|.|16|TRBJ1-2
CATSRDQGGGIYGYTF
TGTGCCACCAGCAGAGATCAAGGGGGGGGTATCTATGGCTACACCTTC
>many|TRBV28|.|14|TRBJ1-5
CASTPTRGNQPQHF
TGTGCCAGCACCCCGACGAGGGGCAATCAGCCCCAGCATTTT
>.|TRBV3-1|.|14|TRBJ1-1
CASSHSLRNTEAFF
TGTGCCAGCAGCCACTCCCTCCGGAACACTGAAGCTTTCTTT
>many|TRBV5-1|.|15|TRBJ1-2
CASSLGGQVRDGYTF
TGCGCCAGCAGCTTGGGGGGCCAAGTAAGGGACGGCTACACCTTC
>many|TRBV2|.|14|TRBJ1-3
CASSARESGNTIYF
TGTGCCAGCAGTGCCAGAGAGTCTGGAAACACCATATATTTT
>.|TRBV19|.|14|TRBJ2-2
CASRAEGGAGELFF
TGTGCCAGCCGCGCGGAGGGTGGGGCCGGGGAGCTGTTTTTT
>few|TRBV7-9|.|15|TRBJ1-1
CASSSQTGVNTEAFF
TGTGCCAGCAGCTCCCAGACAGGAGTGAACACTGAAGCTTTCTTT
>few|TRBV20-1|.|17|TRBJ2-6
CSASATGIQSGANVLTF
TGCAGTGCTAGTGCTACAGGGATTCAGTCTGGGGCCAACGTCCTGACTTTC
>once|TRBV19|.|15|TRBJ2-5
CASSIGMGRVETQYF
TGTGCCAGTAGTATAGGGATGGGACGGGTGGAGACCCAGTACTTC
>few|TRBV5-1|TRBD1|15|TRBJ2-2
CASSLRTGVTGELFF
TGCGCCAGCAGCTTACGGACAGGAGTCACCGGGGAGCTGTTTTTT
>many|TRBV20-1|TRBD2|17|TRBJ2-7
CSATRTSGRGPPHEQYF
TGCAGTGCCACTAGGACTAGCGGGAGAGGCCCTCCCCACGAGCAGTACTTC
>few|TRBV15|.|13|TRBJ2-7
CATSRDDLYEQYF
TGTGCCACCAGCAGAGACGATCTCTACGAGCAGTACTTC
>.|TRBV11-2|.|15|TRBJ1-4
CASSRKSTGNEKLFF
TGTGCCAGCAGCCGTAAGTCTACTGGTAATGAAAAACTGTTTTTT
>few|TRBV2|.|14|TRBJ2-2
CASSLKHATGELFF
TGTGCCAGCAGCCTAAAGCACGCCACCGGGGAGCTGTTTTTT
>.|TRBV6-1|.|13|TRBJ1-1
CASSGRIRLWAFF
TGTGCCAGCAGTGGACGGATTAGGTTATGGGCTTTCTTT
>few|TRBV29-1|TRBD2|13|TRBJ2-7
CSARRGGGYEQYF
TGCAGCGCGCGACGGGGGGGTGGTTACGAGCAGTACTTC
>.|TRBV3-1|.|14|TRBJ2-7
CASSHGTRLDEQYF
TGTGCCAGCAGCCACGGGACACGACTCGACGAGCAGTACTTC
>few|TRBV30|.|13|TRBJ1-1
CAWTPSGNTEAFF
TGTGCCTGGACCCCCTCAGGGAACACTGAAGCTTTCTTT
>.|TRBV12-3/TRBV12-4|TRBD2|15|TRBJ2-7
CASSLDLAGAYGQYF
TGTGCCAGCAGTTTAGACTTAGCGGGAGCCTACGGGCAGTACTTC
>many|TRBV5-6|.|12|TRBJ1-2
CASGLINYGYTF
TGTGCCAGCGGGCTGATTAACTATGGCTACACCTTC
>.|TRBV15|.|15|TRBJ2-7
CATSSEGESFYEQYF
TGTGCCACCTCTTCTGAGGGAGAGTCTTTTTACGAGCAGTACTTC
>few|TRBV29-1|.|17|TRBJ2-5
CSVGGHMSTYTWETQYF
TGCAGCGTCGGGGGACATATGAGTACTTACACATGGGAGACCCAGTACTTC